This TCR beta chain was retrieved from a study of beta chain features in type 1 diabetes. The entirety of the isolated RNA underwent reverse transcription, so expressed TCRB transcripts were sequenced. The repertoire was sequenced with immunoSEQ multiplex PCR; TCRdb's copy has only in-frame clones and lacks some. The sample has about 900,000 clones, about a sixth seen once. This CDR3 contains 15 residues. Trimming at V came to 1 base and at J to 1 base, leaving 3 bases not matched to a gene. CDR1 is MDHEN and CDR2 is SYDVKM in the germline V gene. This clone was counted only a few times. Sequences were obtained from naive CD4+ T cells from blood. The source of this sequence is a woman between 18 and 30 years old in good health. The genes are TRBV28 and TRBJ2-7; 8 bases align to TRBD2. The CDR3 loop is CASSLSIAGSYEQYF. In DNA, the CDR3 is TGTGCCAGCAGTTTATCGATAGCGGGATCCTACGAGCAGTACTTC.